The 10 T cell receptor beta chains presented below share a single source sample, sequenced in a study of shared clonotypes between healthy human individuals. Measured with immunoSEQ multiplex PCR; TCRdb has only the in-frame clones, and not every one. The repertoire has 2 million to 2.5 million clones, around 95% of them found once; the top ten carry around 0.13%. Sequencing used naive CD4+ T cells sorted from blood. Subset of the sample: CD45RA+ positively selected. All receptors derive from a man aged 18 to 29 in good health.

The CDR3: CASSLEGGSANTGELFF. CDR3 sequence (DNA): TGCGCCAGCAGCTTGGAGGGCGGGAGCGCGAACACCGGGGAGCTGTTTTTT. The V gene is TRBV5-1, the J gene TRBJ2-2, with TRBD2 identical over 7 bases. V dropped 0 bases and J dropped 0; count of bases not matched to a gene: 5. Germline CDR1 is SGHRS and CDR2 is YFSETQ. The CDR3 length is 17 residues.

J is TRBJ2-7 and V is TRBV14; unclear D gene. CDR1 and CDR2 from the germline V gene are SGHDN and FVKESK. The CDR3 covers 17 residues. V shed 0 bases and J shed 2 bases, with 17 bases lying between them. The CDR3 coding sequence is TGTGCCAGCAGCCAAGAGGGGAAAGGGTCGTGGCCCTACGAGCAGTACTTC. Amino acids: CASSQEGKGSWPYEQYF.

V usage is TRBV6-5 and J usage is TRBJ1-1; D is uncertain. V lost 5 bases and J 0 bases, leaving 10 bases between the germline ends. Germline V gives CDR1 MNHEY, CDR2 SVGAGI. This CDR3 is 14 amino acids long. CDR3 loop: CASSPLELNTEAFF. The DNA for the CDR3 is TGTGCCAGCAGTCCGCTCGAGTTGAACACTGAAGCTTTCTTT.

This clone was found once. The V gene is TRBV5-8, the J gene TRBJ2-5; tentative D call: TRBD1 (6 bases). Trimming shortened V by 2 bases and J by 7 bases, and 12 bases separated the two germline ends. This CDR3 is 13 amino acids long. The germline gives CDR1 SGHTS, CDR2 YDEGEE. The CDR3 bases are TGTGCCAGCAGCTTAAACAGGGTTGGGACCCAGTACTTC. Protein product: CASSLNRVGTQYF. Full variable domain (outside the CDR3, taken from reference TRBV5-8 and TRBJ2-5): EAGVTQSPTHLIKTRGQQATLRCSPISGHTSVYWYQQALGLGLQFLLWYDEGEERNRGNFPPRFSGRQFPNYSSELNVNALELEDSALYLCASSLNRVGTQYFGPGTRLLVL.

This chain links TRBV19 with TRBJ1-2; 7 nucleotides align to TRBD1. Germline values: CDR1 LNHDA, CDR2 SQIVND (reference sequence). The junction had 10 bases not matched to a gene; V was cut back by 5 bases and J by 4 bases. CDR3 length equals 15 residues. The CDR3 protein is CASSPGQAVGYGYTF. In DNA form, the CDR3 reads TGTGCCAGTAGTCCCGGACAGGCTGTGGGCTATGGCTACACCTTC.

This CDR3 is CASSYSLGVTDTQYF. Here the CDR3 DNA reads TGTGCCAGCAGTTACTCATTGGGTGTGACAGATACGCAGTATTTT. The chain employs TRBV6-5 and TRBJ2-3; D gene unclear. CDR3 size: 15 residues. V lost 0 bases and J 3 bases, leaving 10 bases between the germline ends. Germline V gives CDR1 MNHEY, CDR2 SVGAGI.

V and J are TRBV7-9 and TRBJ2-5, with a possible D match to TRBD1 (6 bases). The germline V gene encodes CDR1 SEHNR and CDR2 FQNEAQ (reference sequence). The CDR3 consists of 13 residues. Trimming took 1 base from V and 7 from J, leaving 10 bases between them. CDR3 sequence reads: CASSLGQGSTQYF. CDR3 DNA sequence: TGTGCCAGCAGCTTAGGGCAGGGGTCGACCCAGTACTTC.

V and J are TRBV7-2 and TRBJ1-2; tentative D call: TRBD1 (5 bases). This CDR3 is built from 14 residues. The ends were cut back, 5 bases at V and 7 bases at J, with 17 bases in the middle. The V gene's germline CDR1 is SGHTA and CDR2 FQGNSA. The CDR3 sequence: CASSPRSGFLGYTF. CDR3 DNA sequence: TGTGCCAGCAGCCCGAGATCAGGGTTCCTTGGCTACACCTTC.

The chain links TRBV7-8 to TRBJ2-3; the D call may be TRBD1 or TRBD2 (5 bases each). The CDR3 runs to 15 residues. V was cut by 1 base and J by 4 bases, with 12 bases left in between. Germline V gene sequence: CDR1 SGHVS, CDR2 FQNEAQ. DNA of the CDR3: TGTGCCAGCAGCTTAGAGGTCGGGGACGCAGATACGCAGTATTTT. Translating it yields CASSLEVGDADTQYF.

The chain couples TRBV6-5 to TRBJ2-7; TRBD2 is a possible D gene (6 bases). V was trimmed by 2 bases and J by 2 bases, leaving 13 bases between them. Germline V gene lookup returns CDR1 MNHEY and CDR2 SVGAGI. CDR3 size: 15 residues. The CDR3 region has the DNA TGTGCCAGCAGTTACAGGAGCGGGTCTCCCTACGAGCAGTACTTC. As protein: CASSYRSGSPYEQYF.